This TCR beta chain is drawn from a study of cytomegalovirus exposure and HLA in healthy donors. The PCR had 60 Vbeta and 13 Jbeta primers. The protocol was immunoSEQ multiplex PCR, while the TCRdb copy is restricted to in-frame clones and leaves out a portion. The top ten hold roughly 1.3% of the sample, which has over 200,000 clones, approximately 81% seen once. The study's findings and limits: A later analysis showed TCR association rates differing by HLA locus, peaking at DRB1 and lowest at HLA-C. The study dropped some indistinguishable V segments, TRBV6-2 and TRBV6-3 among them.

The ends lost 0 bases at V and 8 bases at J; junction bases unmatched: 14. The CDR3 loop spans 18 amino acids. CDR1 and CDR2 from the germline V gene are LGHNA and YNFKEQ. Comments on this clone: Antigen: not known.

The chain joins TRBV4-2 to TRBJ1-4, with TRBD1 matching over 8 bases. The clonotype comes from a human donor in good health. Sequencing was done on a sample of PBMCs. The CDR3 DNA reads TGTGCCAGCAGCCAAGATGGTATCAGGGCGGCAGGGGGCGAAAAACTGTTTTTT. This encodes CASSQDGIRAAGGEKLFF.